This entry features one TCR beta chain sequence. Which antigen it targets is not known. One base away there is no much larger clone; base qualities are not given. The hyperthyroidism patients were between 18 and 65 years old and newly diagnosed, with a disease duration of less than 2 months. The study excluded patients with uncontrolled infections, other autoimmune diseases, pregnancy or lactation. Diagnoses relied on clinical symptoms, serum thyroxine and TRAb, thyroid ultrasound and orbital computed tomography. For progressor patients, blood was drawn at the first diagnosis of hyperthyroidism, before any ophthalmopathy symptoms had appeared. PBMCs were separated from around 9.1 ml of fresh peripheral blood using Ficoll-Paque density gradient centrifugation. Patients classed as progressors first received a Graves' hyperthyroidism diagnosis and then went on to develop ophthalmopathy during follow-up. Total RNA was extracted using Trizol reagent, and RNA quality was assessed on an Agilent 2100 Bioanalyzer.

The TCR beta CDR3 regions were amplified from the RNA transcripts. The TCR CDR3 was subjected to a first round of RT-PCR using the HTBI primer set and the Qiagen OneStep RT-PCR kit. A second multiplex PCR round built the libraries, followed by size selection and purification. Sequencing of the libraries was done on an Illumina HiSeq2000 using paired-end 100 bp reads. As for the original processing: SOAPnuke was used to process the raw data, removing reads that contained adapters or uncalled bases, had a mean Phred below 15, or lacked an exact match to the constant primer or identifier. COPE v1.2.5 was used to merge the high-quality paired reads, and each unique nucleotide sequence was defined as a clonotype. Clonotypes were aligned to IMGT TRBV, TRBD and TRBJ reference segments using MiTCR v1.1. Only V-J combinations with frequency above 0.0001, covering about 99% of repertoires, were analysed. A TCS score was defined as the ratio of F50 (clonal expansion) to E x V (chaos), with BLOSUM62-based TCRdist applied between CDR3 peptides within each V-J. Welch's t-statistics and random forest reduced around 510 V-J features to 13, which were used in a naive Bayes classifier (R e1071). The public reads were reanalyzed by TCRdb: fastp trimming at Q25, MiXCR alignment, in-frame beta chains only. For every CDR3 protein sequence, its rows merge into one entry that carries the most common genes and DNA. The V and J calls were not made by the authors but by TCRdb's processing. The sample table shows approximately 370,000 distinct CDR3 sequences, and about a sixth are seen once. The leading ten clones occupy approximately 30% of the sample.

V has 5 bases trimmed and J has 3 bases trimmed; junction bases matching no gene number 15. Based on the germline V gene, the CDR1 and CDR2 sequences are SGHAT and FQNNGV. CDR3 length: 17 amino acids, cysteine to phenylalanine. Just the 51-base CDR3 DNA is kept, in frame starting at base 1. This sample was taken from a study of T cells in Graves' hyperthyroidism and ophthalmopathy (dated by TCRdb to the late 2010s). Describing the broader study: Peripheral blood samples were taken at initial diagnosis, before any treatment was given. To identify distinguishing TCR V-J signatures, a discovery cohort of 100 or so patients was used, comprising some 45 with Graves' ophthalmopathy and 57 with stable Graves' hyperthyroidism. Prospective prediction of ophthalmopathy was tested in an independent validation cohort consisting of about 19 hyperthyroidism patients and around 16 patients who later progressed to ophthalmopathy. The 100 or so discovery patients were divided at random into training and test sets in a 7:3 ratio. Thyroid tissue and blood T-cell repertoires from six Graves' hyperthyroidism patients were also compared in the study. After blood sampling, hyperthyroidism patients were treated with methimazole at a starting dose of 30 mg daily, and ophthalmopathy patients were treated with high-dose intravenous methylprednisolone. According to the paper, TCR Vbeta CDR3 sequencing was carried out on about 140 peripheral blood samples, which came from approximately 43 ophthalmopathy, fewer than 80 hyperthyroidism and around 17 progressor patients. Overall study results and their limits: Most expanded thyroid clonotypes (frequency above 0.001) were also detected in blood, suggesting blood repertoires may reflect thyroid immune responses. A model built on a 13 V-J signature distinguished ophthalmopathy from stable hyperthyroidism, reaching about 88% sensitivity and around 81% specificity in cross-validation and 80%/75% in testing. No statistical method was used to set the sample size in advance, and investigators knew the group allocation. In validation, progression to ophthalmopathy was predicted by the model with almost 71% sensitivity and around 76% specificity, a median of 6.5 months before onset.

Sequencing was done on a sample of blood. The chain couples TRBV11-2 to TRBJ2-5, and 7 bases in between align with TRBD1. This sequence originates from a woman aged 25-40 years with Graves' hyperthyroidism that later progressed to Graves' ophthalmopathy. The CDR3 protein is CASSRKIRQGSKETQYF. At the DNA level, the sequence is TGTGCCAGCAGCCGCAAGATTCGACAGGGATCAAAAGAGACCCAGTACTTC.